The present entry profiles one T cell receptor (beta chain) with its context. No antigen is known for it. These data belong to a study of T cell responses to AZD1222 COVID-19 vaccine. Overall study findings and caveats: Nearly half of spike-specific TCRs reportedly target variant regions that are unmutated in the B.1.351 and B.1.1.7 variants. The repertoires were collected only after the peak T cell response. Among the donors, most were white British and more were female, and clonal diversity was possibly underestimated. Vaccination with two AZD1222 doses was followed by a rise in Spike-specific TCR breadth and depth.

Per the germline V gene, CDR1 is SGHTS and CDR2 is YDEGEE. The CDR3 runs 15 residues. V lost 3 bases and J 5 bases, leaving 17 bases between the germline ends. Repertoires were generated with immunoSEQ multiplex PCR, while TCRdb's copy carries only in-frame clones and drops some. This table has 66,000 or so clones, 79% appearing once. V and J are TRBV5-8 and TRBJ1-1, with a possible D match to TRBD1 (6 bases). The specimen was peripheral blood, collected on day 0 of MenACWY control vaccination. The TCR comes from an adult in good health. The CDR3 sequence is CASSSGDWGGTEAFF. For the CDR3, the DNA is TGTGCCAGCAGCTCAGGGGACTGGGGTGGGACTGAAGCTTTCTTT.